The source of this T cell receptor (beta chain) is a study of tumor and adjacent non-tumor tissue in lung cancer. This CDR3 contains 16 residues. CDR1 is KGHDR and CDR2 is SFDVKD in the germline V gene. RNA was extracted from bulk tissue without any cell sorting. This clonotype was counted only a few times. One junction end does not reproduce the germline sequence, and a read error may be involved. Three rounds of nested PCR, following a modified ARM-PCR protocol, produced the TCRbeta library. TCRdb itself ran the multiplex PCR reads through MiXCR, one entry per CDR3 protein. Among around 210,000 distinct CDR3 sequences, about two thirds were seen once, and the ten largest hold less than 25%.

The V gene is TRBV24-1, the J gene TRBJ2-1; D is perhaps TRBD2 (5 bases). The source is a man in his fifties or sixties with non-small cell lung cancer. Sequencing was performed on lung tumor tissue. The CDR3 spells CATSDIAAGGDNELFF. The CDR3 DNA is TGTGCCACCAGTGATATCGCCGCAGGAGGAGACAATGAGCTGTTCTTC.